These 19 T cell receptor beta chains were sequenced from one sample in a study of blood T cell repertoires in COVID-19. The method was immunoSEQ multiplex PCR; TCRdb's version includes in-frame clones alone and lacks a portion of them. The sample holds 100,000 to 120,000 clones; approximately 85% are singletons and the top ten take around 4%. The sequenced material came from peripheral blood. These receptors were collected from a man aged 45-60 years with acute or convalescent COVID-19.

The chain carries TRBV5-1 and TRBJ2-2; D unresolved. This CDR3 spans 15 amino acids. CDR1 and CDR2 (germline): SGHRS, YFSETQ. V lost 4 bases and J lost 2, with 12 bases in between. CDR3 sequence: CASSPLRQNTGELFF. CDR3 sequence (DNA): TGCGCCAGCAGCCCGCTTAGACAAAACACCGGGGAGCTGTTTTTT.

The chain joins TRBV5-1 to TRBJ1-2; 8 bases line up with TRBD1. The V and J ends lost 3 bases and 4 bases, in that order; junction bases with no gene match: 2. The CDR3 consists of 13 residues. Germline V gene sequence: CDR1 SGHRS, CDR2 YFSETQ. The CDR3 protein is CASSSQGAYGYTF. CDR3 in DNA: TGCGCCAGCAGCTCGCAGGGGGCCTATGGCTACACCTTC.

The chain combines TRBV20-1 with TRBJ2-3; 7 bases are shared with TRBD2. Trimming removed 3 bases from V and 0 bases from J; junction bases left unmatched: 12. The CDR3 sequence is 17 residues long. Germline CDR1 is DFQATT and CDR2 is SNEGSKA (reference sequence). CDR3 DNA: TGCAGTGCTAGTCTTGGGAGGGACTATATTAGCACAGATACGCAGTATTTT. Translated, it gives CSASLGRDYISTDTQYF.

As DNA, the CDR3 is TGTGCCAGCAGCTTAGCCGGGGGTGGTGGCTACACCTTC. Its translation: CASSLAGGGGYTF. The V gene is TRBV7-6, the J gene TRBJ1-2; D is possibly TRBD1 (5 bases). The CDR3 runs to 13 residues. With 0 bases removed from V and 7 bases from J, the gap between germline ends came to 9 bases. The V gene's germline CDR1 is SGHVS and CDR2 FNYEAQ.

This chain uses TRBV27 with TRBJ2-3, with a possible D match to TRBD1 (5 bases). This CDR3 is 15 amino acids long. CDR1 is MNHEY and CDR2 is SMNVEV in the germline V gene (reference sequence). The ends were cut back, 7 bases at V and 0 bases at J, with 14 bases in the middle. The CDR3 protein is CASILRGPSTDTQYF. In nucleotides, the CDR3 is TGTGCCAGCATCTTAAGGGGCCCGAGCACAGATACGCAGTATTTT.

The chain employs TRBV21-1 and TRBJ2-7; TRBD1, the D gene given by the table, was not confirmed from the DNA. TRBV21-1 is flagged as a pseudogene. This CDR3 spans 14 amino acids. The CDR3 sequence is CASSNSGRGDEQYF. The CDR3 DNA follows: TGTGCCAGCAGCAATTCTGGCAGGGGGGACGAGCAGTACTTC.

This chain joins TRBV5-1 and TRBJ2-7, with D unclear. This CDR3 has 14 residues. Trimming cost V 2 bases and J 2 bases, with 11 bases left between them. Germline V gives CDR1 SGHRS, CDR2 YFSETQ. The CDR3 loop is CASSLGTATYEQYF. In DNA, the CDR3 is TGCGCCAGCAGCTTAGGTACAGCCACCTACGAGCAGTACTTC.

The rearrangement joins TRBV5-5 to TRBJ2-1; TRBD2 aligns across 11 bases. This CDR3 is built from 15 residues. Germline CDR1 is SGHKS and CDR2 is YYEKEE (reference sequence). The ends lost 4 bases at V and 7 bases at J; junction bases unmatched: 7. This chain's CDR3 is CASSTTSGILNEQFF. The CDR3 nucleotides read TGTGCCAGCAGCACGACTAGCGGGATTTTAAATGAGCAGTTCTTC.

The CDR3 sequence: CAWRGLADETQYF. Here the CDR3 DNA reads TGTGCCTGGAGGGGACTAGCGGATGAGACCCAGTACTTC. This chain joins TRBV30 and TRBJ2-5, with 11 bases fitting TRBD2. Germline V gene data show CDR1 as GTSNPN and CDR2 as SVGIG (reference sequence). This CDR3 contains 13 residues. Trimming took 3 bases from V and 5 from J; bases not matched to a gene: 2.

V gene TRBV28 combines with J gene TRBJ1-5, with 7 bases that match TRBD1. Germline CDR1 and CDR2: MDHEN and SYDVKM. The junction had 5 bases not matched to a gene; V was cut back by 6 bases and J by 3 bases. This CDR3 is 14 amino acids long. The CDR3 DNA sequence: TGTGCCAGCAGCCCGGGACAGTTCAATCAGCCCCAGCATTTT. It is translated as CASSPGQFNQPQHF.

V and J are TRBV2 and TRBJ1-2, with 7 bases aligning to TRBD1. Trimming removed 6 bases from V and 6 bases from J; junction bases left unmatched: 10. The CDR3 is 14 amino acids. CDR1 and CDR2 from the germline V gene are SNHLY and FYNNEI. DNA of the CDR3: TGTGCCAGCAGCGGGAGACAGGGAGTGAATGGCTACACCTTC. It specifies CASSGRQGVNGYTF.

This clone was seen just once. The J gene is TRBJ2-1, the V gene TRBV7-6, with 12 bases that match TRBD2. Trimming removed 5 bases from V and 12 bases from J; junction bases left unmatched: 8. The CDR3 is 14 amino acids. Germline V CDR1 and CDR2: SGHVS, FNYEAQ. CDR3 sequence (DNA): TGTGCCAGCAGCACCGAGACTAGCGGGAGTGGGCAGTTCTTC. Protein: CASSTETSGSGQFF.

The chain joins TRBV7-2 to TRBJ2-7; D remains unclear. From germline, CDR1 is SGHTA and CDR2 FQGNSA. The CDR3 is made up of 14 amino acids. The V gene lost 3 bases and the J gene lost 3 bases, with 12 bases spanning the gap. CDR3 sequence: CASSLGAMIYEQYF. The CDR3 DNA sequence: TGTGCCAGCAGCTTGGGCGCGATGATCTACGAGCAGTACTTC.

The CDR3 protein is CASSVGGYSQPQHF. The DNA for the CDR3 is TGTGCCAGCAGTGTGGGCGGGTATAGTCAGCCCCAGCATTTT. V usage is TRBV2 and J usage is TRBJ1-5; D uncertain. The V gene's germline CDR1 is SNHLY and CDR2 FYNNEI. This CDR3 contains 14 residues. V lost 4 bases and J 6 bases, leaving 13 bases between the germline ends.

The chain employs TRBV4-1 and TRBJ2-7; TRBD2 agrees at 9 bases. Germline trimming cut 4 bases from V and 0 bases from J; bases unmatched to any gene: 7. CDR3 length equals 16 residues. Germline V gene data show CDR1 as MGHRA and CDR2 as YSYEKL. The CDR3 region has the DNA TGCGCCAGCAGCCCCCTAGCGGGAAAAAGCTCCTACGAGCAGTACTTC. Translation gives CASSPLAGKSSYEQYF.

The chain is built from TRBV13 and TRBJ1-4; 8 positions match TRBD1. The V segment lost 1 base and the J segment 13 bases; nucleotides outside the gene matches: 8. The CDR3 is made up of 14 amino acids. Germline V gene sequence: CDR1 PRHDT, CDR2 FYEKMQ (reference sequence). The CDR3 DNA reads TGTGCCAGCAGCTTAGCAGGGGGCTCAAAAAGACTGTTTTTT. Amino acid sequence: CASSLAGGSKRLFF.

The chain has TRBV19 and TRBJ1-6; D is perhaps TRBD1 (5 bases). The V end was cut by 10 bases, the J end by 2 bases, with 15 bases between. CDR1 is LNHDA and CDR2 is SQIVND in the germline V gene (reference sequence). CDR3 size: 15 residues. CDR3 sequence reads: CANSRPGAYNSPLHF. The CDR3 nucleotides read TGTGCCAACTCGAGACCGGGGGCCTATAATTCACCCCTCCACTTT. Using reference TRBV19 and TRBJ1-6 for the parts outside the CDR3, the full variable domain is DGGITQSPKYLFRKEGQNVTLSCEQNLNHDAMYWYRQDPGQGLRLIYYSQIVNDFQKGDIAEGYSVSREKKESFPLTVTSAQKNPTAFYLCANSRPGAYNSPLHFGNGTRLTVT.

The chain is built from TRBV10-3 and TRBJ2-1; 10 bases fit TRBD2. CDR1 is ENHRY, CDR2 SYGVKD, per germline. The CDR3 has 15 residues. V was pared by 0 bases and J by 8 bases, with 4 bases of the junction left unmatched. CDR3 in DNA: TGTGCCATCAGTGAGTCTACTAGCGGGATCTATGAGCAGTTCTTC. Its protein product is CAISESTSGIYEQFF.

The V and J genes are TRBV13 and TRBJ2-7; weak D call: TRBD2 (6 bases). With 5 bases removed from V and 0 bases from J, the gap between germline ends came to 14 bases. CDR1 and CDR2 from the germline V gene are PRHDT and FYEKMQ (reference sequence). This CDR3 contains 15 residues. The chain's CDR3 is CASSRLVASSYEQYF. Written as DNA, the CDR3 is TGTGCCAGCAGCCGACTAGTAGCGAGCTCCTACGAGCAGTACTTC. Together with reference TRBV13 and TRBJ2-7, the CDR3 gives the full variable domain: AAGVIQSPRHLIKEKRETATLKCYPIPRHDTVYWYQQGPGQDPQFLISFYEKMQSDKGSIPDRFSAQQFSDYHSELNMSSLELGDSALYFCASSRLVASSYEQYFGPGTRLTVT.